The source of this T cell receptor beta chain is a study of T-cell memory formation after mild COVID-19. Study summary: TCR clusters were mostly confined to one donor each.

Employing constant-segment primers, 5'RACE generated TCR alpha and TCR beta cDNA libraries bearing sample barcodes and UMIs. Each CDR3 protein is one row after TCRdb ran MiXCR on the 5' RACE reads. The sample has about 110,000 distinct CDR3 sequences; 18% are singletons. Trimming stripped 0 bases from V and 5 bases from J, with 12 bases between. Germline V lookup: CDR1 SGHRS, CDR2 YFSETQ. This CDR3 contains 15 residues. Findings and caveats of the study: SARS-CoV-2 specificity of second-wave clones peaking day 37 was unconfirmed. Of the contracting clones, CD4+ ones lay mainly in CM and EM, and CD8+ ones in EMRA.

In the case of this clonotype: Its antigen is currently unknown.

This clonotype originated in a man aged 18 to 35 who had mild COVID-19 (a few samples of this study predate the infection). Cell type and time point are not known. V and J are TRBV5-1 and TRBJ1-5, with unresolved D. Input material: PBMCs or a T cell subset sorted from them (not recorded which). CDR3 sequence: CASSLEMQPHQPQHF. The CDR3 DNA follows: TGCGCCAGCAGCTTGGAAATGCAGCCGCATCAGCCCCAGCATTTT.